This T cell receptor beta chain was identified in a study of blood T cell repertoires in COVID-19. Repertoires were generated with immunoSEQ multiplex PCR, while TCRdb's copy carries only in-frame clones and drops some. The sample holds roughly 130,000 clones, 70% to 80% seen once. CDR3 length equals 13 residues. V was pared by 4 bases and J by 6 bases, with 11 bases between. Germline V gives CDR1 SGHRS, CDR2 YFSETQ. This clone has only one observation. This chain joins TRBV5-1 and TRBJ2-1; possible D gene TRBD2, 5 bases. This TCR was recovered from a woman in her 70s with COVID-19, enrolled during active disease. What was sequenced was peripheral blood. The CDR3 spells CASSRDLANEQFF. As DNA, the CDR3 is TGCGCCAGCAGCAGAGACCTAGCCAATGAGCAGTTCTTC.